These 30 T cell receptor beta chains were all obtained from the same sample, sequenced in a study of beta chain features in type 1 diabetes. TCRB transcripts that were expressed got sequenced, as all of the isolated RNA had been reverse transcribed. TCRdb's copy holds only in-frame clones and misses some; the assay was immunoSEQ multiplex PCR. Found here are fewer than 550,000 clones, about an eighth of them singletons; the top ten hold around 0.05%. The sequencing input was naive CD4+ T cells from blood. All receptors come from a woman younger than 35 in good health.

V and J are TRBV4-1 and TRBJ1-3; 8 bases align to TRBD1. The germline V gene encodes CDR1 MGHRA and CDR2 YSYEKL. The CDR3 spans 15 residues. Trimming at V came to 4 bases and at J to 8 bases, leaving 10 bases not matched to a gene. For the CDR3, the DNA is TGCGCCAGCAGCCTAGAAGGCCAGGGGGCTTACACCATATATTTT. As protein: CASSLEGQGAYTIYF.

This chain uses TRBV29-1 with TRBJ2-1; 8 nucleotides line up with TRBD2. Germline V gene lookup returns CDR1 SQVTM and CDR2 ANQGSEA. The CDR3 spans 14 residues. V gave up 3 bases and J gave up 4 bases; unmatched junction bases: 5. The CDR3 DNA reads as TGCAGCGTTGACTGGACTAGCAGGTACAATGAGCAGTTCTTC. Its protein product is CSVDWTSRYNEQFF.

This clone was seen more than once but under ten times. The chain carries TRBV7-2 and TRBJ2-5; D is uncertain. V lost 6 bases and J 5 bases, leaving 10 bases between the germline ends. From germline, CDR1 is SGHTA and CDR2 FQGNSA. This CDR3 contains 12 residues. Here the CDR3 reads CASSQTLETQYF. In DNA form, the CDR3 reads TGTGCCAGCAGTCAAACCTTGGAGACCCAGTACTTC.

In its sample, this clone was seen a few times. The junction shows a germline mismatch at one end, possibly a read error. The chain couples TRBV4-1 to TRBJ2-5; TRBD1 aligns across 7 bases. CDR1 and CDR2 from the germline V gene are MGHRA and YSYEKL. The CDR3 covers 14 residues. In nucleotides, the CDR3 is TGCGCCAGCAGCCGAAGGGACAGCGAAGAGGCCCAGTACTTC. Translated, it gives CASSRRDSEEAQYF.

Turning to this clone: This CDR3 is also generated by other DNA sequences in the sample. The CDR3 DNA follows: TGTGCCAGCAGTTTTAGGTACAATGAGCAGTTCTTC. This sequence encodes CASSFRYNEQFF. The rearrangement links TRBV27 to TRBJ2-1; D call uncertain. CDR1 MNHEY and CDR2 SMNVEV come from the germline V gene (reference sequence). V was cut by 3 bases and J by 4 bases, with 4 bases left in between. This CDR3 has 12 residues.

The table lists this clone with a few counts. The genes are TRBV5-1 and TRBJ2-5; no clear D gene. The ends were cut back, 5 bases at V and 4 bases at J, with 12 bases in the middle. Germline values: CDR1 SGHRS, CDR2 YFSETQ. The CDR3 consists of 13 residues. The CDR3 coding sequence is TGCGCCAGCAGGATGGCAATTGGAGAGACCCAGTACTTC. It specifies CASRMAIGETQYF.

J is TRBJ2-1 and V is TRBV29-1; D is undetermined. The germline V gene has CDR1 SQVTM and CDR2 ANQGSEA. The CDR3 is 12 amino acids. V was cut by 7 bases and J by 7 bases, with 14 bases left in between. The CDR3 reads CSATSAVNEQFF. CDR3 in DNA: TGCAGCGCCACGTCGGCAGTAAATGAGCAGTTCTTC.

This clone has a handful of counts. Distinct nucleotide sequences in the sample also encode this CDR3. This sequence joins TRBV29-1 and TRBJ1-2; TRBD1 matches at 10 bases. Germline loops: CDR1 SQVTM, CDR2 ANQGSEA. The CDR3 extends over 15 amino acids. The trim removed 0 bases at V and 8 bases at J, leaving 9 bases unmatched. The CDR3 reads CSVEELGGQGGGYTF. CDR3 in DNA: TGCAGCGTTGAAGAGTTAGGTGGACAGGGGGGCGGCTACACCTTC.

For the CDR3, the DNA is TGCGCCAGCAGAGAACAGGGGGCGAGCGGGGAGCTGTTTTTT. Amino acid sequence: CASREQGASGELFF. The V gene is TRBV4-3, the J gene TRBJ2-2, with 9 bases aligning to TRBD1. The V gene end was trimmed by 6 bases and the J gene end by 7 bases; junction bases not matched to a gene: 6. The germline gives CDR1 LGHNA, CDR2 YSLEER. This CDR3 region has 14 residues.

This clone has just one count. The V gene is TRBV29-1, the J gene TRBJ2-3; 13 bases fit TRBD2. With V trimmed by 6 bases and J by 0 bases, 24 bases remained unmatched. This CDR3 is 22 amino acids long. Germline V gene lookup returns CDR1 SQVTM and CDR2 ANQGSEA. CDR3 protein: CSVVLALLPLAGGAHSTDTQYF. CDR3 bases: TGCAGCGTCGTTCTGGCCCTTTTGCCACTAGCGGGGGGGGCCCATAGCACAGATACGCAGTATTTT.

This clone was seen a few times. CDR3 nucleotides: TGTGCCACCAGCATCCGGACAGGGGGCGATGAAAAACTGTTTTTT. Its translation: CATSIRTGGDEKLFF. V and J are TRBV15 and TRBJ1-4, with 11 bases fitting TRBD1. Germline assignment: CDR1 LNHNV and CDR2 YYDKDF (reference sequence). J was trimmed by 6 bases and V by 4 bases; bases with no gene match: 4. This CDR3 region has 15 residues.

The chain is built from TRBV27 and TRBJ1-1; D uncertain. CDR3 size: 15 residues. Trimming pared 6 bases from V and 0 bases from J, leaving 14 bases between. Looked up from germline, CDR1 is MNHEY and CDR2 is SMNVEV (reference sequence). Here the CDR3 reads CASSSWGGLNTEAFF. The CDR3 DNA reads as TGTGCCAGCAGCTCATGGGGAGGGCTGAACACTGAAGCTTTCTTT.

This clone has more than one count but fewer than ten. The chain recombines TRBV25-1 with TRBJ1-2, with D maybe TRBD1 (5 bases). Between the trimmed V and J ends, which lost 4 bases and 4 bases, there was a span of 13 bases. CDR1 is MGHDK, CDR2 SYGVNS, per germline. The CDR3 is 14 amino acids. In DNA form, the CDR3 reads TGTGCCAGCAGTGGACAGTTCCGGCCCTATGGCTACACCTTC. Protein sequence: CASSGQFRPYGYTF.

This CDR3 is CASSPGTVGYEQYF. CDR3 coding DNA: TGTGCCAGCAGTCCCGGGACAGTCGGCTACGAGCAGTACTTC. This chain joins TRBV27 and TRBJ2-7; 7 bases line up with TRBD1. This CDR3 spans 14 amino acids. The germline V gene encodes CDR1 MNHEY and CDR2 SMNVEV (reference sequence). After removal of 5 bases from V and 3 bases from J, the junction contained 7 bases not matched to a gene.

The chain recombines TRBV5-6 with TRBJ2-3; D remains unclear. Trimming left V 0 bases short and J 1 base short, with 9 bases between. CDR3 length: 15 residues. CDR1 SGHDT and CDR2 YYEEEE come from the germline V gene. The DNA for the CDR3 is TGTGCCAGCAGCTTGGCTGTTGGGGGCACAGATACGCAGTATTTT. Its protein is CASSLAVGGTDTQYF.

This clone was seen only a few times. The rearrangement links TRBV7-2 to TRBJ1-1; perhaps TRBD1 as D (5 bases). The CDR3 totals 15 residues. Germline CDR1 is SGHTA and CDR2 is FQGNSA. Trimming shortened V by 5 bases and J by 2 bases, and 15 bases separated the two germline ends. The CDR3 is CASSLFGGVNTEAFF. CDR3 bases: TGTGCCAGCAGCCTCTTTGGGGGGGTTAACACTGAAGCTTTCTTT.

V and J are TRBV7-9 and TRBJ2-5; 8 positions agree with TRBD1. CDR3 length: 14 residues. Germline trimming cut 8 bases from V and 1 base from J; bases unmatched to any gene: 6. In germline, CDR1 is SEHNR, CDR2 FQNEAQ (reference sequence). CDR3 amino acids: CASSDRALQETQYF. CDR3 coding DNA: TGTGCCAGCTCGGACAGGGCTCTCCAAGAGACCCAGTACTTC. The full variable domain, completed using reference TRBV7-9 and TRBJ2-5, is DTGVSQNPRHKITKRGQNVTFRCDPISEHNRLYWYRQTLGQGPEFLTYFQNEAQLEKSRLLSDRFSAERPKGSFSTLEIQRTEQGDSAMYLCASSDRALQETQYFGPGTRLLVL.

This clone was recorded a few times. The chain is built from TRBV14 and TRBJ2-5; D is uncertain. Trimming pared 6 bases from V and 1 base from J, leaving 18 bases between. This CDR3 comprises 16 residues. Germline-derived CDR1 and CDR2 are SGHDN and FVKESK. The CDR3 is CASSRKWKGTQETQYF. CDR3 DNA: TGTGCCAGCAGTCGAAAATGGAAGGGCACCCAAGAGACCCAGTACTTC.

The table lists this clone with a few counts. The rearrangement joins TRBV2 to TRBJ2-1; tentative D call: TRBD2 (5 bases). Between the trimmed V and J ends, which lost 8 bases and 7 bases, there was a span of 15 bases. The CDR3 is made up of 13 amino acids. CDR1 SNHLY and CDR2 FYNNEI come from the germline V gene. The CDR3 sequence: CASWRVFQNEQFF. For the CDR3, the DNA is TGTGCCAGCTGGCGGGTTTTTCAGAATGAGCAGTTCTTC.

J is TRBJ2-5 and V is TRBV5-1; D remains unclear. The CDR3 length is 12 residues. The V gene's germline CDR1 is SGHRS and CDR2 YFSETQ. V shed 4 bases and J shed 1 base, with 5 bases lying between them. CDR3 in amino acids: CASSPTQETQYF. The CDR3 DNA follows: TGCGCCAGCAGCCCTACCCAAGAGACCCAGTACTTC. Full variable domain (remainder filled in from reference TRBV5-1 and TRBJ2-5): KAGVTQTPRYLIKTRGQQVTLSCSPISGHRSVSWYQQTPGQGLQFLFEYFSETQRNKGNFPGRFSGRQFSNSRSEMNVSTLELGDSALYLCASSPTQETQYFGPGTRLLVL.

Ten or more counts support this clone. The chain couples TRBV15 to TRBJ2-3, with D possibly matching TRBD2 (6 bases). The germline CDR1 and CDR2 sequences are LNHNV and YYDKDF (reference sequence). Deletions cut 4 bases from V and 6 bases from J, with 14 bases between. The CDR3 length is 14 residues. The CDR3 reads CATSIRLVSDTQYF. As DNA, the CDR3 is TGTGCCACCAGCATCCGACTAGTTTCGGATACGCAGTATTTT. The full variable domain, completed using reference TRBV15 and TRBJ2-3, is DAMVIQNPRYQVTQFGKPVTLSCSQTLNHNVMYWYQQKSSQAPKLLFHYYDKDFNNEADTPDNFQSRRPNTSFCFLDIRSPGLGDTAMYLCATSIRLVSDTQYFGPGTRLTVL.

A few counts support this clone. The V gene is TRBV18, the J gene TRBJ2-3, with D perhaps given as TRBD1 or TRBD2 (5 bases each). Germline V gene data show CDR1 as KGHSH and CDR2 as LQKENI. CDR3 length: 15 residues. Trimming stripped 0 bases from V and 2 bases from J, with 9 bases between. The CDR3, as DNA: TGTGCCAGCTCACCACCGGGGACCCCCACAGATACGCAGTATTTT. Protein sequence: CASSPPGTPTDTQYF.

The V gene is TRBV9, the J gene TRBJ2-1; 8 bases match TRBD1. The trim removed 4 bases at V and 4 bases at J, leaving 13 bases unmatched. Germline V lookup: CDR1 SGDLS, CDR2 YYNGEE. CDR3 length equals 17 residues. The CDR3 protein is CASSPTSNRGYYNEQFF. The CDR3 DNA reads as TGTGCCAGCAGCCCGACTAGTAACAGGGGGTATTACAATGAGCAGTTCTTC. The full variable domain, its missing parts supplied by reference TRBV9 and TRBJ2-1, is DSGVTQTPKHLITATGQRVTLRCSPRSGDLSVYWYQQSLDQGLQFLIQYYNGEERAKGNILERFSAQQFPDLHSELNLSSLELGDSALYFCASSPTSNRGYYNEQFFGPGTRLTVL.

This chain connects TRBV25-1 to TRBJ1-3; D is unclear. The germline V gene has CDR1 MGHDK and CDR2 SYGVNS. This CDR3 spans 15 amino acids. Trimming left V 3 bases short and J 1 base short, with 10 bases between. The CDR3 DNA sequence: TGTGCCAGCAGTGAGGGCATGTGGTCTGGAAACACCATATATTTT. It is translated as CASSEGMWSGNTIYF. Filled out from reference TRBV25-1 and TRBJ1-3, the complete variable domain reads EADIYQTPRYLVIGTGKKITLECSQTMGHDKMYWYQQDPGMELHLIHYSYGVNSTEKGDLSSESTVSRIRTEHFPLTLESARPSHTSQYLCASSEGMWSGNTIYFGEGSWLTVV.

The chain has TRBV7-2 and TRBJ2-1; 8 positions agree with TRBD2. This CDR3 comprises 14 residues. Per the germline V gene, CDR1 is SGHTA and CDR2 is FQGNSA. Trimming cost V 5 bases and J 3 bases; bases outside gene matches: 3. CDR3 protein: CASSTGTSYNEQFF. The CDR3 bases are TGTGCCAGCAGCACCGGGACTAGCTACAATGAGCAGTTCTTC.

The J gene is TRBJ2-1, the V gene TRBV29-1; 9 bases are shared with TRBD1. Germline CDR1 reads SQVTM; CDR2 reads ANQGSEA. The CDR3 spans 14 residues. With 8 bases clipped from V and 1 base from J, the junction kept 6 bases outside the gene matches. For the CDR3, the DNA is TGCAGCCTCCTAGGACAGGGGTCCTACAATGAGCAGTTCTTC. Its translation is CSLLGQGSYNEQFF.

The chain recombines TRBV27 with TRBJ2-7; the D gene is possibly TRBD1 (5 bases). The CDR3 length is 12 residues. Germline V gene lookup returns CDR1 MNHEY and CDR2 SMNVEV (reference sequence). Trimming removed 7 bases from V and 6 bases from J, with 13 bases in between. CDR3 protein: CASKGYSSEQYF. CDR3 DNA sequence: TGTGCCAGCAAGGGGTACAGTTCCGAGCAGTACTTC.

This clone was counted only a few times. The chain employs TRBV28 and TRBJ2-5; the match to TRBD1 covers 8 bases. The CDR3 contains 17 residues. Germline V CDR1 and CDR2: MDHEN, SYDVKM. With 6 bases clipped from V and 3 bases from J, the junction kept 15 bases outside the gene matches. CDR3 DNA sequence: TGTGCCAGCAGGAACAAACACGGACAGGGCGAGAAAGAGACCCAGTACTTC. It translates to CASRNKHGQGEKETQYF.

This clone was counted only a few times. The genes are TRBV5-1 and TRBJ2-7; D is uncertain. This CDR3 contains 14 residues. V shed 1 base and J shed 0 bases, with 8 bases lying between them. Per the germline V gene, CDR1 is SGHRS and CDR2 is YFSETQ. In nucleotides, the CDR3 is TGCGCCAGCAGCTTGAGCCGTAGCTCCTACGAGCAGTACTTC. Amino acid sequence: CASSLSRSSYEQYF.

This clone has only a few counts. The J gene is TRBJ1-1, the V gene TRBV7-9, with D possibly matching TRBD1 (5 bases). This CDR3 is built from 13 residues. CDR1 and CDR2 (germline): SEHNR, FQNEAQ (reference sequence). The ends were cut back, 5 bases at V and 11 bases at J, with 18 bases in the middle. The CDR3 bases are TGTGCCAGCAGCCCAAGACAGCACCAAACTGCTTTCTTT. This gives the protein CASSPRQHQTAFF.